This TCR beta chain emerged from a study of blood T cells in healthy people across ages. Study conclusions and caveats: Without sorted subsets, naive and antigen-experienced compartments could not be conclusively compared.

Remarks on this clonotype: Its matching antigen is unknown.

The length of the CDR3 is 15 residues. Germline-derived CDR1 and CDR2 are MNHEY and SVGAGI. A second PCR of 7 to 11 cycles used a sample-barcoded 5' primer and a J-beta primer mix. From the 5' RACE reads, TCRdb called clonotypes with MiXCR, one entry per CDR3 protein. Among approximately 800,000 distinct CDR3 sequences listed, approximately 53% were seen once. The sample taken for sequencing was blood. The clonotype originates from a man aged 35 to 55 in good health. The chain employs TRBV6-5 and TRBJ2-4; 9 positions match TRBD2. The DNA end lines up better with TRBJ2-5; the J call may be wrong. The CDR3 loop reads CASRLGGGGEGTQYF. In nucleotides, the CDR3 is TGTGCCAGCAGGCTCGGAGGCGGGGGGGAAGGGACCCAGTACTTC.